This T cell receptor (beta chain) is from a study of T cell repertoires in cytomegalovirus infection. Study-level information: Both a matching HLA type and CMV infection were indicated by public TCR beta signatures.

Via MiXCR, TCRdb re-called the reads, giving one row per CDR3 protein. The repertoire consists of roughly 500,000 distinct CDR3 sequences, with 15% to 20% occurring once and the leading ten covering roughly 25%. This clonotype was observed at least ten times. The antigen is unknown. CDR3 length: 16 residues. The V and J ends lost 3 bases and 5 bases respectively, with 17 bases between them. Germline V gene data show CDR1 as SGHAT and CDR2 as FQNNGV. General study points: The cumulative frequency of public TCR beta families identified carriers of CMV plus the relevant HLA.

This TCR was sampled from a human donor in good health (CMV status not recorded). Some clones in this sample may be carry-over from other donors' samples. The source material was CD8+ T cells from PBMCs. This sequence joins TRBV11-2 and TRBJ2-1; perhaps TRBD2 as D (6 bases). The CDR3 bases are TGTGCCAGCAGCTTTGACCTCCGGGACTCAAACAATGAGCAGTTCTTC. It translates to CASSFDLRDSNNEQFF.